The sequence of this T cell receptor (beta chain) was determined in a study of cytomegalovirus exposure and HLA in healthy donors. The wider study: Some 85 million unique TCRs from HLA-typed donors were held in an early data release. Study-level results: For most TCR beta V segments, an earlier analysis put the productive rate at about 87% or about 30% of the time. Exclusion as indistinguishable affected some V segments, including TRBV6-2 and TRBV6-3. Reportedly, cytomegalovirus status was diagnosed with high sensitivity and specificity.

Concerning this clone: Its antigen is unidentified.

PCR employed 60 Vbeta and 13 Jbeta primers. The data were produced by immunoSEQ multiplex PCR, yet TCRdb's version contains in-frame clones alone and is incomplete. The sample records about 160,000 clones, 82% being singletons. After removal of 3 bases from V and 6 bases from J, the junction contained 9 bases not matched to a gene. Germline V gene sequence: CDR1 SGHVS, CDR2 FNYEAQ. This CDR3 has 16 amino acids. Sequenced sample: PBMCs. The chain joins TRBV7-6 to TRBJ2-1; 9 bases fit TRBD1. The sequence was obtained from a male donor in good health and CMV-seropositive. The CDR3 coding sequence is TGTGCCAGCAGCTTGCGACCGGGACAGGGTGCCAATGAGCAGTTCTTC. Residues: CASSLRPGQGANEQFF.